This is a list of T cell receptor beta chains from one sample in a study of identical twins' blood T cells. A single record per CDR3 protein comes from TCRdb applying MiXCR to the 5' RACE reads. The sample lists 300,000 to 450,000 distinct CDR3 sequences; over 25% were seen once. Sequenced: PBMCs. These receptors all come from a woman aged 18-50 years in good health. CDR3s include the opening cysteine and the closing phenylalanine or tryptophan. The order of the fields is CDR3 DNA, CDR3 protein, D gene, clone size, V gene, J gene. The D gene is left open where the match is weak. Clone sizes are given selectively: once, few, many, or a class where the clone is expanded.

cdr3_nt: TGCAGCGTGCCGAGGGGAGGTAATGGAGGCTACACCTTC; cdr3_aa: CSVPRGGNGGYTF; d_call: .; clone_size: .; v_call: TRBV29-1; j_call: TRBJ1-2
cdr3_nt: TGCAGTGCTAGATCGTTACAGGGGGAAGCTTTCTTT; cdr3_aa: CSARSLQGEAFF; d_call: TRBD1; clone_size: many; v_call: TRBV20-1; j_call: TRBJ1-1
cdr3_nt: TGTGCCAGCAGTGAAGCGCTTCTATTGAAGAATGTTAATTCACCCCTCCACTTT; cdr3_aa: CASSEALLLKNVNSPLHF; d_call: .; clone_size: few; v_call: TRBV2; j_call: TRBJ1-6
cdr3_nt: TGCGCCAGCAGCTTACCGGGACAGGGCGCCTATGACTACACCTTC; cdr3_aa: CASSLPGQGAYDYTF; d_call: TRBD1; clone_size: .; v_call: TRBV5-1; j_call: TRBJ1-2
cdr3_nt: TGTGCCAGCAGCCAAATCGGGGAGGGTGTCTACAATGAGCAGTTCTTC; cdr3_aa: CASSQIGEGVYNEQFF; d_call: TRBD2; clone_size: many; v_call: TRBV3-1; j_call: TRBJ2-1
cdr3_nt: TGTGCCAGCAGCTCTACGACACCTGAAGCTTTCTTT; cdr3_aa: CASSSTTPEAFF; d_call: .; clone_size: .; v_call: TRBV9; j_call: TRBJ1-1
cdr3_nt: TGTGCCAGTAGTAGCAGAGATGCAACTAATGAAAAACTGTTTTTT; cdr3_aa: CASSSRDATNEKLFF; d_call: .; clone_size: few; v_call: TRBV19; j_call: TRBJ1-4
cdr3_nt: TGTGCCAGCAGTCCACGACAGGGGGCGGTGGATACGCAGTATTTT; cdr3_aa: CASSPRQGAVDTQYF; d_call: TRBD1; clone_size: .; v_call: TRBV6-2/TRBV6-3; j_call: TRBJ2-3
cdr3_nt: TGTGCCAGCTCACCAGGGGACTTTTTGAGCTCTGGAAACACCATATATTTT; cdr3_aa: CASSPGDFLSSGNTIYF; d_call: .; clone_size: .; v_call: TRBV18; j_call: TRBJ1-3
cdr3_nt: TGCAGCGTTGAAATAAGGGAATACGGGGCCAACGTCCTGACTTTC; cdr3_aa: CSVEIREYGANVLTF; d_call: .; clone_size: .; v_call: TRBV29-1; j_call: TRBJ2-6
cdr3_nt: TGTGCCAGCAGCTTAAGGGAACAGGGGAATTCACCCCTCCACTTT; cdr3_aa: CASSLREQGNSPLHF; d_call: TRBD1; clone_size: .; v_call: TRBV7-9; j_call: TRBJ1-6
cdr3_nt: TGTGCCATCAGTGAGTCGTGGTCCCACAATGAGCAGTTCTTC; cdr3_aa: CAISESWSHNEQFF; d_call: .; clone_size: .; v_call: TRBV10-3; j_call: TRBJ2-1
cdr3_nt: TGTGCCAGCAGCCCCGGTCAGGGAGACTATGGCTACACCTTC; cdr3_aa: CASSPGQGDYGYTF; d_call: .; clone_size: .; v_call: TRBV3-1; j_call: TRBJ1-2
cdr3_nt: TGTGCCAGCAGCGTAGATGGCCCCGGCTATGGCTACACCTTC; cdr3_aa: CASSVDGPGYGYTF; d_call: .; clone_size: many; v_call: TRBV9; j_call: TRBJ1-2
cdr3_nt: TGCAGTGCTAGATTTAGTCTAGCGGGAGTTAATGAGCAGTTCTTC; cdr3_aa: CSARFSLAGVNEQFF; d_call: TRBD2; clone_size: .; v_call: TRBV20-1; j_call: TRBJ2-1
cdr3_nt: TGCAGTGCTAGAGACTTAGCGGGTTTCAATGAGCAGTTCTTC; cdr3_aa: CSARDLAGFNEQFF; d_call: TRBD2; clone_size: few; v_call: TRBV20-1; j_call: TRBJ2-1
cdr3_nt: TGCAGCGCTGAGGGAGCCGGTAAAGAGACCCAGTACTTC; cdr3_aa: CSAEGAGKETQYF; d_call: .; clone_size: .; v_call: TRBV29-1; j_call: TRBJ2-5
cdr3_nt: TGTGCCAGCAGTTTTCAGTCCGGCAACATTCAGTACTTC; cdr3_aa: CASSFQSGNIQYF; d_call: .; clone_size: few; v_call: TRBV12-3/TRBV12-4; j_call: TRBJ2-4
cdr3_nt: TGTGCCAGCAGCTCCAGGGCTGGGCAGCTGTTTTTT; cdr3_aa: CASSSRAGQLFF; d_call: .; clone_size: .; v_call: TRBV6-5; j_call: TRBJ2-2
cdr3_nt: TGTGCCAGTAGTCCGCTTCGCGGGAGTATCTACAATGAGCAGTTCTTC; cdr3_aa: CASSPLRGSIYNEQFF; d_call: TRBD2; clone_size: .; v_call: TRBV19; j_call: TRBJ2-1
cdr3_nt: TGTGCCAGCTCACCCTTCACAGGGGAGGACCAGCCCCAGCATTTT; cdr3_aa: CASSPFTGEDQPQHF; d_call: TRBD1; clone_size: many; v_call: TRBV18; j_call: TRBJ1-5
cdr3_nt: TGCAGTGCTAGAGATTCGACTAGGGGGGAGACCCAGTACTTC; cdr3_aa: CSARDSTRGETQYF; d_call: .; clone_size: few; v_call: TRBV20-1; j_call: TRBJ2-5
cdr3_nt: TGCAGTGCTAGAGACCCACGGGGGTACACAGATACGCAGTATTTT; cdr3_aa: CSARDPRGYTDTQYF; d_call: .; clone_size: few; v_call: TRBV20-1; j_call: TRBJ2-3
cdr3_nt: TGTGCCAGTAGCGCCCTGACCTACAATGAGCAGTTCTTC; cdr3_aa: CASSALTYNEQFF; d_call: .; clone_size: .; v_call: TRBV19; j_call: TRBJ2-1
cdr3_nt: TGTGCCACCAGCAGAGATCAGGGCTCCTACGAGCAGTACTTC; cdr3_aa: CATSRDQGSYEQYF; d_call: .; clone_size: .; v_call: TRBV15; j_call: TRBJ2-7
cdr3_nt: TGTGCCAGCAGCCAAGTCGAGGGAAGCGGTGGCTACACCTTC; cdr3_aa: CASSQVEGSGGYTF; d_call: .; clone_size: few; v_call: TRBV14; j_call: TRBJ1-2
cdr3_nt: TGCAGTGCTCCCCCCCGGGCAGATACGCAGTATTTT; cdr3_aa: CSAPPRADTQYF; d_call: .; clone_size: .; v_call: TRBV20-1; j_call: TRBJ2-3
cdr3_nt: TGCGGCGTTGAGAGTGGACAAGGGGTACGAGGCTACACCTTC; cdr3_aa: CGVESGQGVRGYTF; d_call: .; clone_size: .; v_call: TRBV29-1; j_call: TRBJ1-2
cdr3_nt: TGCGCCAGCAGCCCAGGGACTAGCGGGAACTACGAGCAGTACTTC; cdr3_aa: CASSPGTSGNYEQYF; d_call: TRBD2; clone_size: .; v_call: TRBV5-1; j_call: TRBJ2-7
cdr3_nt: TGTGCCAGCAGTTACCGTTTAGGGACAGCCGAAGCTTTCTTT; cdr3_aa: CASSYRLGTAEAFF; d_call: TRBD1; clone_size: once; v_call: TRBV6-5; j_call: TRBJ1-1
cdr3_nt: TGTGCCACCTCCCGGTTAGGGGTCGTTAGCACAGATACGCAGTATTTT; cdr3_aa: CATSRLGVVSTDTQYF; d_call: .; clone_size: many; v_call: TRBV27; j_call: TRBJ2-3
cdr3_nt: TGTGCCAGCAGTTCCCACGAGCAGTACTTC; cdr3_aa: CASSSHEQYF; d_call: .; clone_size: .; v_call: TRBV28; j_call: TRBJ2-7
cdr3_nt: TGCGCCAGCAGCTTGTCCCCCCAGGAATTTAATGAAAAACTGCTTTTT; cdr3_aa: CASSLSPQEFNEKLLF; d_call: .; clone_size: .; v_call: TRBV5-1; j_call: TRBJ1-4
cdr3_nt: TGCAGCGTTGGAATGAGCTCTGGAAACACCATATATTTT; cdr3_aa: CSVGMSSGNTIYF; d_call: .; clone_size: .; v_call: TRBV29-1; j_call: TRBJ1-3
cdr3_nt: TGTGCCAGCAGTTTAATCGGGAGAAATGAAAAACTGTTTTTT; cdr3_aa: CASSLIGRNEKLFF; d_call: .; clone_size: few; v_call: TRBV12-3/TRBV12-4; j_call: TRBJ1-4
cdr3_nt: TGTGCCAGCAGCAACCTCCGGGACAGGGGCTACGAGCAGTACTTC; cdr3_aa: CASSNLRDRGYEQYF; d_call: .; clone_size: many; v_call: TRBV21-1; j_call: TRBJ2-7
cdr3_nt: TGTGCCAGCAGCTTACAGGGCCACACTGAAGCTTTCTTT; cdr3_aa: CASSLQGHTEAFF; d_call: .; clone_size: .; v_call: TRBV7-3; j_call: TRBJ1-1
cdr3_nt: TGTGCCAGCAGTTTACGGACACTGGATCAGCCCCAGCATTTT; cdr3_aa: CASSLRTLDQPQHF; d_call: .; clone_size: few; v_call: TRBV6-2/TRBV6-3; j_call: TRBJ1-5